Listed here is a single T cell receptor (beta chain). The source of the sample is a study of response to subunit inactivated influenza vaccine. TCRdb fed the RT-PCR reads into MiXCR, producing one record per CDR3 protein. This table holds more than 550,000 distinct CDR3 sequences, approximately 10% found once. Germline V CDR1 and CDR2: SEHNR, FQNEAQ (reference sequence). The CDR3 is made up of 16 amino acids. V gave up 5 bases and J gave up 0 bases, with 15 bases separating them. Sequenced here: PBMCs from blood, sampled on the day of vaccination. The TCR was taken from a man aged 50-59 years who received an inactivated influenza vaccine. This chain links TRBV7-9 with TRBJ2-3, with a tentative D call TRBD1 (5 bases). In DNA, the CDR3 is TGTGCCAGCAGCCCTTTCCTTACAGGAAGCACAGATACGCAGTATTTT. This gives the protein CASSPFLTGSTDTQYF.